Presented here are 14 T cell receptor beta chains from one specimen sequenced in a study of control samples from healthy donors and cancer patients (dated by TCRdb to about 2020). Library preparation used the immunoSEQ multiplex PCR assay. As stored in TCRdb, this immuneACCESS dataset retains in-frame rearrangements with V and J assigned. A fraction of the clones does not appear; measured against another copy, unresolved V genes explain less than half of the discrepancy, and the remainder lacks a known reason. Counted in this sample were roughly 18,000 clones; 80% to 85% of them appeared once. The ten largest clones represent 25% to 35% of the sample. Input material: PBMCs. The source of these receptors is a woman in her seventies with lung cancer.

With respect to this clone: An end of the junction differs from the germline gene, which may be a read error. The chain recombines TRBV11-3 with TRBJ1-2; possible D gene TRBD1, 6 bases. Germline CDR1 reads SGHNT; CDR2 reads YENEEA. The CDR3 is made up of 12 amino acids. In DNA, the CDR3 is TGTGCCAGCAGCTTAGACATGACAGGCCCGGACTTC. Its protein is CASSLDMTGPDF.

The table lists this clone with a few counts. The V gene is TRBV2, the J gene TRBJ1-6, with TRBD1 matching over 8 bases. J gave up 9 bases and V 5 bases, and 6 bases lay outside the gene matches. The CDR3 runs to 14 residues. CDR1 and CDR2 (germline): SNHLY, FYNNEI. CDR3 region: CASSQDRGSSPLHF. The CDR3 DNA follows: TGTGCCAGCAGTCAAGACAGGGGTTCTTCACCCCTCCACTTT.

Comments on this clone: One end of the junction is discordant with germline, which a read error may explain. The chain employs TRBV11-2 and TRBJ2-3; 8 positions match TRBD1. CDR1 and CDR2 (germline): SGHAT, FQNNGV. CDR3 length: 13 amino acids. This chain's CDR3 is CASTLDRGDTQYF. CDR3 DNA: TGTGCCAGCACCTTAGACAGGGGCGATACGCAGTATTTT.

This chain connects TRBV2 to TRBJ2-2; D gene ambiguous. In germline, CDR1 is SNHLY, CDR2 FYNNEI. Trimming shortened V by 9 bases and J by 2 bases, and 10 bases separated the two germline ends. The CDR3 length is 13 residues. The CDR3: CASLAINTGELFF. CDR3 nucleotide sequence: TGTGCCAGTTTAGCCATCAACACCGGGGAGCTGTTTTTT.

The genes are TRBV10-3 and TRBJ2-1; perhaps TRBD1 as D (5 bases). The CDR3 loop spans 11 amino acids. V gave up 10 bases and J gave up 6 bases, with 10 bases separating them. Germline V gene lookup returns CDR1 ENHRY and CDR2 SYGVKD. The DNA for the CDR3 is TGTGCCACCTTAAGGGGCAATGAGCAGTTCTTC. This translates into CATLRGNEQFF.

The CDR3 DNA is TGTGCCAGTAGTAACAGGGGACCTGGAAACACCATATATTTT. Its translation is CASSNRGPGNTIYF. The rearrangement uses TRBV19 and TRBJ1-3; 7 nucleotides match TRBD1. CDR1 is LNHDA, CDR2 SQIVND, per germline (reference sequence). CDR3 size: 14 residues. With V trimmed by 4 bases and J by 2 bases, 2 bases remained unmatched.

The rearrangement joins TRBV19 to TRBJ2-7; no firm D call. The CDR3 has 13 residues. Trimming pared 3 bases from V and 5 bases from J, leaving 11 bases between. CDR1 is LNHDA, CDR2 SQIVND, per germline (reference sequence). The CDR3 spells CASSIGTSDEQYF. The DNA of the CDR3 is TGTGCCAGTAGTATCGGCACGTCGGACGAGCAGTACTTC.

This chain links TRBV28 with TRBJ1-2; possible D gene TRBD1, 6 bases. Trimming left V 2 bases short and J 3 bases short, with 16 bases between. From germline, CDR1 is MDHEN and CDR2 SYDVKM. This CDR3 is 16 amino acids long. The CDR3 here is CASSLPDREGDYGYTF. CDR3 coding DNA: TGTGCCAGCAGTTTACCTGACAGAGAGGGGGACTATGGCTACACCTTC.

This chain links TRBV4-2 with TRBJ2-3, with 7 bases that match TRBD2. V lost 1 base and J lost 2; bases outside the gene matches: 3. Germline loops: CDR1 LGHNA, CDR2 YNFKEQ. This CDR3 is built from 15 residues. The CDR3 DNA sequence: TGTGCCAGCAGCCAAGGAAGCGGGGACACAGATACGCAGTATTTT. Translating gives CASSQGSGDTDTQYF.

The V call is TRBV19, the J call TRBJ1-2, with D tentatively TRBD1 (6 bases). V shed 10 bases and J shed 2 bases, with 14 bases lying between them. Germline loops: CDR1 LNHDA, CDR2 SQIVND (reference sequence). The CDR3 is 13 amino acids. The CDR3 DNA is TGTGCCACTGCATTCAGGGGAAACTATGGCTACACCTTC. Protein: CATAFRGNYGYTF.

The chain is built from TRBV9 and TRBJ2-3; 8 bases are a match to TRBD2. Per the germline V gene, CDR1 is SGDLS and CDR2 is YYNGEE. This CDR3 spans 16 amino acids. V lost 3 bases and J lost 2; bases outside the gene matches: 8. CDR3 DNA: TGTGCCAGCAGCGCGATTCGGGGGGGATTCACAGATACGCAGTATTTT. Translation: CASSAIRGGFTDTQYF.

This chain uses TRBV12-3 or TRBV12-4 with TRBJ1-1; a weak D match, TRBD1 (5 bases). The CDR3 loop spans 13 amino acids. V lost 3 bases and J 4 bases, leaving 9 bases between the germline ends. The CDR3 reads CASSFGAGTEAFF. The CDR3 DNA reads TGTGCCAGCAGTTTCGGGGCTGGCACTGAAGCTTTCTTT.

The CDR3, as DNA: TGTGCCACCAGTGATTTCTCGGGCCCCGAGCAGTTCTTC. Protein product: CATSDFSGPEQFF. The chain links TRBV24-1 to TRBJ2-1, with D uncertain. This CDR3 is built from 13 residues. Between the trimmed V and J ends, which lost 1 base and 10 bases, there was a span of 10 bases. Germline V lookup: CDR1 KGHDR, CDR2 SFDVKD.

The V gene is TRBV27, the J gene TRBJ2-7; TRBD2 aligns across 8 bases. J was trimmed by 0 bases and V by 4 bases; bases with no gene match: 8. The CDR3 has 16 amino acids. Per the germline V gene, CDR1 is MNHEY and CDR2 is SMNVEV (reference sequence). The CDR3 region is CASSSLSGGFSYEQYF. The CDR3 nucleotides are TGTGCCAGCAGTTCTCTAAGCGGGGGTTTCTCCTACGAGCAGTACTTC.